This T cell receptor beta chain is drawn from a study of T cell responses to AZD1222 COVID-19 vaccine. Study-wide findings and caveats: In a largely white British group with more females than males, clonal diversity was possibly underestimated. Sampled repertoires all dated from after the peak T cell response. Among spike-specific TCRs, nearly half reportedly target unmutated variant regions.

This CDR3 region has 14 residues. Deletions cut 5 bases from V and 7 bases from J, with 12 bases between. Looked up from germline, CDR1 is SEHNR and CDR2 is FQNEAQ (reference sequence). Details on this clone: The antigen is not known.

The repertoire was sequenced with immunoSEQ multiplex PCR; TCRdb's copy has only in-frame clones and lacks some. Here the sample spans 150,000 to 180,000 clones, more than 75% being singletons. This sequence joins TRBV7-9 and TRBJ2-6; possible D gene TRBD2, 6 bases. The origin of this receptor is an adult who received the AZD1222 COVID-19 vaccine. Sample: peripheral blood, taken 28 days after the second AZD1222 dose. CDR3 sequence reads: CASSRGTAANVLTF. CDR3 sequence (DNA): TGTGCCAGCAGCCGCGGGACGGCCGCCAACGTCCTGACTTTC.